This T cell receptor beta chain was captured by sequencing in a study of blood T cell repertoires in COVID-19. Across the study: Nucleic acid was either cDNA or gDNA, and it came from T cells, B-cell-depleted T cells, or PBMCs.

Germline CDR1 SGDLS, CDR2 YYNGEE. V shed 0 bases and J shed 8 bases, with 15 bases lying between them. This CDR3 spans 16 amino acids. Clones were read by immunoSEQ multiplex PCR, and TCRdb kept only the in-frame ones, dropping some. The repertoire consists of 27,000 or so clones, with over 75% occurring once and the leading ten covering about two thirds. This rearrangement joins TRBV9 to TRBJ1-6; D is ambiguous. The source is a man between 65 and 79 years old with acute or convalescent COVID-19. Source material: peripheral blood. This chain's CDR3 is CASSVGLISRDSPLHF. DNA for the CDR3: TGTGCCAGCAGCGTAGGCTTAATCTCTCGGGATTCACCCCTCCACTTT.